This TCR beta chain stems from a study of blood T cell repertoires in COVID-19. Study overall: Acute-phase and convalescent COVID-19 samples originated in the United States, Italy and Spain. PBMCs, B-cell-depleted T cells, or T cells were the source of the cDNA or gDNA that made up the material.

Authors' analysis steps: Nucleated cell counts were estimated from reference gene primer amplification. Using immunoSEQ multiplex PCR, the repertoire was profiled, and TCRdb retains in-frame clones only, with some absent. V, J and clone size reflect that table, while D and trimming were determined from the DNA. Counted here are around 250,000 clones, less than 90% occurring once; the ten biggest clones make up less than 8%. The V end lost 1 base, the J end lost 7 bases, and 15 bases lay between the germline ends. The CDR3 consists of 15 residues. Germline V gives CDR1 SGHNT, CDR2 YENEEA. Sequenced: peripheral blood. This TCR came from a man aged 55 to 70 with acute or convalescent COVID-19. The chain uses TRBV11-3 and TRBJ2-3; the D gene is possibly TRBD1 (6 bases). As DNA, the CDR3 is TGTGCCAGCAGCTTAGGAGGGGGACCTTCGCATACGCAGTATTTT. This sequence encodes CASSLGGGPSHTQYF.